This is a list of T cell receptor beta chains from one sample in a study of molecular identifiers for immune sequencing clone quantification. TCRdb reanalysed the PCR reads using MiXCR and keeps one entry per CDR3 protein. The repertoire holds tens of thousands of distinct CDR3 sequences, with 20% to 25% as singletons. Material for sequencing was naive CD8+ T cells from blood, with Jurkat cell RNA spiked in. The receptors derive from a human donor in good health. Some libraries in this study had Jurkat cell RNA spiked in. Both conserved end residues are part of each CDR3. D genes are given only for firm matches. Some rows have no size entry. The others give once, few or many, or a class for an expanded clone.

TRBD2	TRBJ2-3	TRBV30	.	CAWSVGGGSADAQYF	TGTGCCTGGAGTGTGGGTGGCGGGAGCGCAGATGCGCAGTATTTT
TRBD1	TRBJ2-3	TRBV4-1	many	CASSSGQGADTQYF	TGCGCCAGCAGCTCAGGACAGGGAGCAGATACGCAGTATTTT
.	TRBJ1-1	TRBV9	.	CASSVVSGKTEAFF	TGTGCCAGCAGCGTAGTGAGCGGGAAAACTGAAGCTTTCTTT
.	TRBJ2-3	TRBV4-3	many	CASSPFTGGGTDTQYF	TGCGCCAGCAGCCCCTTTACCGGGGGAGGCACAGATACGCAGTATTTT
.	TRBJ2-5	TRBV5-1	many	CASSLFGAREETQYF	TGCGCCAGCAGCTTGTTTGGAGCGCGGGAAGAGACCCAGTACTTC
.	TRBJ2-6	TRBV28	many	CASSLGSSGANVLTF	TGTGCCAGCAGTTTAGGGAGTTCTGGGGCCAACGTCCTGACTTTC
TRBD1	TRBJ2-2	TRBV6-5	many	CASSSGTGGMNTGELFF	TGTGCCAGCAGTAGCGGGACAGGGGGGATGAACACCGGGGAGCTGTTTTTT
.	TRBJ1-1	TRBV18	.	CASSGWKMNTEAFF	TGTGCCAGCTCAGGGTGGAAGATGAACACTGAAGCTTTCTTT
.	TRBJ1-1	TRBV9	many	CASSAPGVGVWDTEAFF	TGTGCCAGCAGCGCCCCAGGGGTCGGCGTGTGGGACACTGAAGCTTTCTTT
TRBD1	TRBJ2-7	TRBV7-2	many	CASSSDWTGGTEQYF	TGTGCCAGCAGCTCAGATTGGACAGGGGGCACAGAGCAGTACTTC
.	TRBJ1-1	TRBV15	many	CATSRDRNRGFTEAFF	TGTGCCACCAGCAGAGATCGGAACAGAGGGTTCACTGAAGCTTTCTTT
.	TRBJ1-1	TRBV30	many	CMLRGENTEAFF	TGTATGCTAAGGGGGGAGAACACTGAAGCTTTCTTT
.	TRBJ1-2	TRBV29-1	once	CSAHLPDKSLLGYTF	TGCAGCGCTCATCTACCGGACAAGAGTCTTTTGGGCTACACCTTC
.	TRBJ2-5	TRBV5-1	many	CASSFGAYQETQYF	TGCGCCAGCAGCTTCGGAGCGTACCAAGAGACCCAGTACTTC
.	TRBJ1-2	TRBV28	many	CASSGNYGYTF	TGTGCCAGCAGTGGGAACTATGGCTACACCTTC
.	TRBJ1-1	TRBV9	many	CASSAEAGWTEAFF	TGTGCCAGCAGCGCGGAGGCCGGGTGGACTGAAGCTTTCTTT
.	TRBJ2-3	TRBV4-3	many	CASSQDSGTDTQYF	TGCGCCAGCAGCCAAGATTCCGGCACAGATACGCAGTATTTT
.	TRBJ2-3	TRBV20-1	many	CSARGRTEFTDTQYF	TGCAGTGCTAGGGGGAGGACAGAGTTCACAGATACGCAGTATTTT
.	TRBJ1-1	TRBV12-3/TRBV12-4	.	CASSCGPRFTEAFF	TGTGCCAGCAGTTGCGGTCCAAGATTCACTGAAGCCTTCTTT
TRBD1	TRBJ2-2	TRBV24-1	.	CATSEPGQGRTGELFF	TGTGCCACCAGTGAACCGGGACAGGGAAGAACCGGGGAGCTGTTTTTT
.	TRBJ2-3	TRBV15	many	CATSPTPSTDTQYF	TGTGCCACCAGTCCCACCCCTAGCACAGATACGCAGTATTTT
TRBD2	TRBJ2-7	TRBV29-1	many	CSAGTSGGREQYF	TGCAGCGCCGGGACTAGCGGAGGCCGGGAGCAGTACTTC
TRBD1	TRBJ2-3	TRBV19	many	CASSYRGLGDTDTQYF	TGTGCCAGTAGTTACAGGGGGCTTGGGGACACAGATACGCAGTATTTT
.	TRBJ2-3	TRBV7-6	.	CASSLGAGVTDTQYF	TGTGCCAGCAGCTTAGGGGCAGGGGTTACAGATACGCAGTATTTT
.	TRBJ1-5	TRBV11-3	.	CARVERASRDQPQHF	TGTGCCAGGGTTGAGAGGGCAAGCAGGGATCAGCCCCAGCATTTT
.	TRBJ1-1	TRBV12-3/TRBV12-4	few	CASSLDRLNAFF	TGTGCCAGCAGTTTAGACAGGCTGAACGCTTTCTTT
.	TRBJ1-2	TRBV29-1	many	CSGRTAYGYTF	TGCAGCGGTAGGACAGCTTATGGCTACACCTTC
TRBD1	TRBJ2-3	TRBV6-6	many	CASSYGGQGAWDTQYF	TGTGCCAGCAGTTACGGGGGACAGGGGGCCTGGGATACGCAGTATTTT
.	TRBJ2-2	TRBV14	many	CASSPTSLLGRELFF	TGTGCCAGCAGCCCAACCTCTTTACTAGGCCGGGAGCTGTTTTTT
TRBD1	TRBJ2-7	TRBV10-3	.	CAISESVRQGPNEQYF	TGTGCCATCAGTGAGTCAGTTAGACAGGGCCCCAACGAGCAGTACTTC
.	TRBJ2-2	TRBV18	many	CASSQEDGVNTGELFF	TGTGCCAGCTCACAAGAGGATGGAGTAAACACCGGGGAGCTGTTTTTT
TRBD2	TRBJ2-1	TRBV7-2	many	CASSLALAGGGNEQFF	TGTGCCAGCAGCTTAGCGCTAGCGGGGGGAGGAAATGAGCAGTTCTTC
.	TRBJ2-6	TRBV9	many	CASSDGYNRADGANVLTF	TGTGCCAGCAGCGACGGTTATAACAGGGCTGATGGGGCCAACGTCCTGACTTTC
.	TRBJ1-2	TRBV20-1	many	CSARDKSRTYDGYTF	TGCAGTGCTAGAGATAAGTCCAGGACCTATGATGGCTACACCTTC
TRBD1	TRBJ2-6	TRBV5-5	many	CASRTPGQSSVLSGANVLTF	TGTGCCAGCAGGACTCCGGGACAGAGTTCGGTTCTTTCTGGGGCCAACGTCCTGACTTTC
.	TRBJ2-3	TRBV12-3/TRBV12-4	many	CASSPRTYSDTQYF	TGTGCCAGCAGTCCACGGACTTACTCAGATACGCAGTATTTT
.	TRBJ2-3	TRBV3-1	few	CASSTPGLSVDTQYF	TGTGCCAGCAGCACACCGGGACTTTCCGTTGATACGCAGTATTTT
.	TRBJ2-7	TRBV12-3/TRBV12-4	many	CASGDTLNYEQYF	TGTGCCAGTGGGGACACCTTAAACTACGAGCAGTACTTC
.	TRBJ2-5	TRBV2	many	CASRRQMETQYF	TGTGCCAGCAGGAGACAGATGGAGACCCAGTACTTC
.	TRBJ1-1	TRBV29-1	many	CSVAWDWNTEAFF	TGCAGCGTTGCGTGGGACTGGAACACTGAAGCTTTCTTT
.	TRBJ2-3	TRBV6-5	many	CASSYSVQGSQYF	TGTGCCAGCAGTTACTCGGTGCAGGGTTCGCAGTATTTT
.	TRBJ2-5	TRBV6-5	many	CASSYAGMDIYF	TGTGCCAGCAGTTACGCCGGGATGGATATTTACTTC